The rows below give T cell receptor beta chains drawn from one sample of a study of cytomegalovirus exposure and HLA in healthy donors. The data were produced by immunoSEQ multiplex PCR, yet TCRdb's version contains in-frame clones alone and is incomplete. This sample has just over 200,000 clones, with roughly 68% found just once. Material: PBMCs. These receptor sequences come from a middle-aged man in good health and CMV-seropositive. CDR3s include the opening cysteine and the closing phenylalanine or tryptophan. Fields, in order: CDR3 length, V gene, clone size, D gene, J gene, CDR3 DNA, CDR3 protein. The D gene is left open where the match is weak. Expanded clones are given a class, and other clones once, few, many or no size at all.

>15|TRBV19|.|TRBD2|TRBJ2-6
TGTGCCAGTAGTATCGGGGGGACTGGGGCCAACGTCCTGACTTTC
CASSIGGTGANVLTF
>14|TRBV29-1|.|.|TRBJ1-2
TGCAGCGGGTTCAACCCGGGGGCTAACTATGGCTACACCTTC
CSGFNPGANYGYTF
>16|TRBV1|once|.|TRBJ2-3
TGCACCAGCAGCCAGTCGACAGGGGGGTTTCGGAATACGCAGTATTTT
CTSSQSTGGFRNTQYF
>16|TRBV5-5|.|.|TRBJ1-2
TGTGCCAGCAGCTTGGACCCGGGACAAAGAATCTATGGCTACACCTTC
CASSLDPGQRIYGYTF
>15|TRBV5-1|.|TRBD1|TRBJ1-2
TGCGCCAGCAGCTCACGGACAGGGGACAACTCGGGCTACACCTTC
CASSSRTGDNSGYTF
>15|TRBV7-9|.|TRBD1|TRBJ2-2
TGTGCCAGCAGCCATGGACAGGGAGAAACCGGGGAGCTGTTTTTT
CASSHGQGETGELFF
>11|TRBV19|.|.|TRBJ2-4
TGTGCCAGTAGTATCGAGGACATTCAGTACTTC
CASSIEDIQYF
>13|TRBV7-8|.|.|TRBJ1-2
TGTGCCAGCAGCTTAGAGGGGGAGCGTGGCTACACCTTC
CASSLEGERGYTF
>14|TRBV6-1|.|TRBD1|TRBJ2-2
TGTGCCAGCAGGTACAGGGGACGCACCGGGGAGCTGTTTTTT
CASRYRGRTGELFF
>16|TRBV4-1|.|.|TRBJ1-4
TGCGCCAGCAGCCCCAAAATGATGGGAGTAGGGGAAAAACTGTTTTTT
CASSPKMMGVGEKLFF
>15|TRBV9|.|.|TRBJ1-2
TGTGCCAGCAGCGTAGGAGAGCGATCTAACTATGGCTACACCTTC
CASSVGERSNYGYTF
>14|TRBV9|.|TRBD1|TRBJ2-2
TGTGCCAGCAGCCCGAGACAGGGTGGTAGTGAGCTGTTTTTT
CASSPRQGGSELFF
>14|TRBV11-2|few|.|TRBJ1-6
TGTGCCAGCAGGTTCTTGCGAGGCGGTTCACCCCTCCACTTT
CASRFLRGGSPLHF
>12|TRBV10-2|.|.|TRBJ1-3
TGCGCCTCCAGGGAACGGGGGAACACCATATATTTT
CASRERGNTIYF
>16|TRBV5-6|.|TRBD1|TRBJ2-7
TGTGCCAGCAGCCAGGACAGGGGAAGAGGAATATACGAGCAGTACTTC
CASSQDRGRGIYEQYF
>15|TRBV5-1|.|TRBD1|TRBJ1-3
TGCGCCAGCAGCTGGACAGGGGACTCTGGAAACACCATATATTTT
CASSWTGDSGNTIYF
>13|TRBV29-1|.|.|TRBJ1-2
TGCAGCGTTGCACAGGGAGATGGGTATGGCTACACCTTC
CSVAQGDGYGYTF
>15|TRBV7-2|.|.|TRBJ2-2
TGTGCCAGCAGCTTAGGAGGGATCGACACCGGGGAGCTGTTTTTT
CASSLGGIDTGELFF
>15|TRBV6-5|.|.|TRBJ1-2
TGTGCCAGCAGCCCCGGACAGACCATTTTCTATGGCTACACCTTC
CASSPGQTIFYGYTF
>12|TRBV7-8|.|.|TRBJ2-7
TGTGCCAGCAGCGGGACTGCCTACGAGCAGTACTTC
CASSGTAYEQYF
>12|TRBV7-9|few|.|TRBJ1-1
TGTGCCAGCAGCTTAAGTAGCACTGAAGCTTTCTTT
CASSLSSTEAFF
>14|TRBV6-1|few|.|TRBJ2-5
TGTGCCAGCAGTGACGGGGTCGTGAGAGAGACCCAGTACTTC
CASSDGVVRETQYF
>16|TRBV5-1|.|.|TRBJ2-7
TGCGCCAGCAGCTGGATAGCCGGGGACAAACCCTACGAGCAGTACTTC
CASSWIAGDKPYEQYF
>16|TRBV4-1|.|.|TRBJ1-2
TGCGCCAGCAGCCAAGGGTTCTCGGGAAGCGGCTATGGCTACACCTTC
CASSQGFSGSGYGYTF
>16|TRBV9|few|TRBD2|TRBJ2-5
TGTGCCAGCAGCGTACTCCCCCTAAGCGGGGGTATGGCCCAGTACTTC
CASSVLPLSGGMAQYF
>13|TRBV5-6|.|TRBD1|TRBJ1-2
TGTGCCAGCAGCCGACAGGGTAACTATGGCTACACCTTC
CASSRQGNYGYTF
>14|TRBV2|.|TRBD1|TRBJ2-7
TGTGCCAGCAGTAGGGAACAGGGGCCTTGGGAGCAGTACTTC
CASSREQGPWEQYF
>15|TRBV5-1|.|.|TRBJ1-1
TGCGCCAGCAGAAACAGAACAGGAGCTAACACTGAAGCTTTCTTT
CASRNRTGANTEAFF
>16|TRBV28|.|TRBD1|TRBJ1-5
TGTGCCAGCAGCCGGGACAGGGGGAATAGCAATCAGCCCCAGCATTTT
CASSRDRGNSNQPQHF
>14|TRBV7-2|.|.|TRBJ1-4
TGTGCCAGCAGCCCAGGGGCCTCGAATGAAAAACTGTTTTTT
CASSPGASNEKLFF
>13|TRBV6-5|.|.|TRBJ2-7
TGTGCCAGCAGTTACTCGGAGGCCGACGAGCAGTACTTC
CASSYSEADEQYF
>17|TRBV4-1|.|.|TRBJ2-7
TGCGCCAGCAGCCAAGGGGGGTCGGCTCAGGGGTCCTGCGAGCAGTACTTC
CASSQGGSAQGSCEQYF
>14|TRBV7-9|few|.|TRBJ1-6
TGTGCCAGCAGCTTAGGGGGGGGAGAGTCACCCCTCCACTTT
CASSLGGGESPLHF
>16|TRBV7-3|.|.|TRBJ2-3
TGTGCCAGCAGCCCTTATCGGCTAGTGGTCACGGATACGCAGTATTTT
CASSPYRLVVTDTQYF
>19|TRBV7-7|.|.|TRBJ2-1
TGTGCCAGCAGCTTAATGCCCCCCCCAACGGAGAGCTCCTACAATGAGCAGTTCTTC
CASSLMPPPTESSYNEQFF
>15|TRBV19|.|TRBD2|TRBJ2-7
TGTGCCAGTAGTATAACTCTAGCGGACTCCTACGAGCAGTACTTC
CASSITLADSYEQYF
>16|TRBV6-5|few|.|TRBJ1-1
TGTGCCAGCAGTTACTCGACGGTTAGGGGGAACACTGAAGCTTTCTTT
CASSYSTVRGNTEAFF
>14|TRBV5-1|.|.|TRBJ2-1
TGCGCCAGCAGCTTGGAAGACCTCCACGGGGAGCAGTTCTTC
CASSLEDLHGEQFF
>12|TRBV7-9|few|.|TRBJ2-7
TGTGCCAGCAGCTTGCTGGACTTTTGGCAGTACTTC
CASSLLDFWQYF
>13|TRBV5-6|.|TRBD2|TRBJ2-4
TGTGCCAGCAGCTCAAGACTAGCAAACATTCAGTACTTC
CASSSRLANIQYF
>14|TRBV19|.|.|TRBJ2-1
TGTGCCAGTATTCCGGGTGCCCCCTCCAATGAGCAGTTCTTC
CASIPGAPSNEQFF
>15|TRBV5-5|.|.|TRBJ2-1
TGTGCCAGCAGCTCACCCAGGGGACCGTACAATGAGCAGTTCTTC
CASSSPRGPYNEQFF
>14|TRBV6-1|.|.|TRBJ1-3
TGTGCCAGCAGTGGGAGGGTATCCGGAAACACCATATATTTT
CASSGRVSGNTIYF
>14|TRBV5-6|.|TRBD1|TRBJ2-7
TGTGCCAGCAGCTATTGGCAGGGGGTCGACGAGCAGTACTTC
CASSYWQGVDEQYF
>21|TRBV9|.|.|TRBJ1-6
TGTGCCAGCCCCGATGCCCCCACGCAGCGATATATCGGTAACCCTAATTCACCCCTCCACTTT
CASPDAPTQRYIGNPNSPLHF
>15|TRBV7-2|.|TRBD1|TRBJ2-5
TGTGCCAGCAGCTCCACCTCAGGGGGACAAAAGCCCCAGTACTTC
CASSSTSGGQKPQYF
>13|TRBV28|few|TRBD1|TRBJ1-1
TGTGCCAGCAGTAACAGGGGCAACACTGAAGCTTTCTTT
CASSNRGNTEAFF
>13|TRBV2|few|.|TRBJ1-4
TGTGCCAGCACCCCGGAGTCAGGGGAAAAACTGTTTTTT
CASTPESGEKLFF
>16|TRBV9|.|.|TRBJ2-3
TGTGCCAGCAGCCGTCCGGCGAGGAGGGTGACAGATACGCAGTATTTT
CASSRPARRVTDTQYF
>11|TRBV11-1|.|TRBD1|TRBJ1-1
TGTGCCAGCGGGGAACAGGGGGCGGCTTTCTTT
CASGEQGAAFF
>13|TRBV6-1|.|TRBD1|TRBJ1-5
TGTGCCAGCAATCAAAACAGGGGCCAGCCCCAGCATTTT
CASNQNRGQPQHF
>18|TRBV7-9|.|TRBD1|TRBJ1-3
TGTGCCAGCAGCTTAGGAGTTTCGGGGACAGCAGGTGGAAACACCATATATTTT
CASSLGVSGTAGGNTIYF
>15|TRBV19|.|.|TRBJ2-6
TGTGCCAGTAGTATCGGGAGCTCTGGGGCCAACGTCCTGACTTTC
CASSIGSSGANVLTF
>13|TRBV6-5|few|TRBD1|TRBJ1-2
TGTGCCAGCAACCCTGGGACAGGCGGCGGCTACACCTTC
CASNPGTGGGYTF
>14|TRBV19|.|.|TRBJ2-7
TGTGCCAGTAGTATCGAAACAGGGATCCACGAGCAGTACTTC
CASSIETGIHEQYF
>13|TRBV5-1|.|TRBD1|TRBJ2-7
TGCGCCAGCAGCTTCTACAGGGGTTACGAGCAGTACTTC
CASSFYRGYEQYF
>15|TRBV6-1|.|TRBD1|TRBJ2-7
TGTGCCAGCAGTGAAGCGCGACAGGGCCCCTACGAGCAGTACTTC
CASSEARQGPYEQYF
>15|TRBV6-6|.|TRBD1|TRBJ2-1
TGTGCCAGCAGTTCTTCCGGGACAGCCTACAATGAGCAGTTCTTC
CASSSSGTAYNEQFF